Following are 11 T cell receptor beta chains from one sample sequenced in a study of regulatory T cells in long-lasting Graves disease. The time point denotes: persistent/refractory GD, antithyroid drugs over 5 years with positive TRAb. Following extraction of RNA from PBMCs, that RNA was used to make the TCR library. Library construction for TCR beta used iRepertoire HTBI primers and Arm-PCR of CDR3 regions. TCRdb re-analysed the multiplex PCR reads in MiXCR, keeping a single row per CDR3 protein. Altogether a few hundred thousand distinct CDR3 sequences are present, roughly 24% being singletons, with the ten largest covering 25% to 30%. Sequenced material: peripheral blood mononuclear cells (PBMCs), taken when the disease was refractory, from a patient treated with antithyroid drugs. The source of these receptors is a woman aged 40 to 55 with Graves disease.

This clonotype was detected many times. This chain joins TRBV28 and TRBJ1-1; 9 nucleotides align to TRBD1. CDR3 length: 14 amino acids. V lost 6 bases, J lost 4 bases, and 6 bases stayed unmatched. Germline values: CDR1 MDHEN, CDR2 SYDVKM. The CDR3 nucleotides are TGTGCCAGCAGGAATACACAGGGGGCCACTGAAGCTTTCTTT. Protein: CASRNTQGATEAFF. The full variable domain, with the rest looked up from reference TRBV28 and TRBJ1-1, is DVKVTQSSRYLVKRTGEKVFLECVQDMDHENMFWYRQDPGLGLRLIYFSYDVKMKEKGDIPEGYSVSREKKERFSLILESASTNQTSMYLCASRNTQGATEAFFGQGTRLTVV.

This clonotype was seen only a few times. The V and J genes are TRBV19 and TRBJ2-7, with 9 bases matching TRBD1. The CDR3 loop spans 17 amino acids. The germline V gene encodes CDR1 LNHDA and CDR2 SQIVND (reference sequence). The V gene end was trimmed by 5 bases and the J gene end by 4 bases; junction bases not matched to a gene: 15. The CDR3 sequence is CASSLAFLRDRAYEQYF. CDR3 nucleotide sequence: TGTGCCAGTAGTCTCGCATTTCTCCGGGACAGGGCATACGAGCAGTACTTC.

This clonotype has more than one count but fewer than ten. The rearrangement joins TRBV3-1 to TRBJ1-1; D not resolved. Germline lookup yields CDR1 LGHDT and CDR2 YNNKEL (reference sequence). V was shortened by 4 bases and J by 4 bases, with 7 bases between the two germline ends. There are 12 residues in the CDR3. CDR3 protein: CASSRWGTEAFF. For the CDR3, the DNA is TGTGCCAGCAGCCGGTGGGGCACTGAAGCTTTCTTT.

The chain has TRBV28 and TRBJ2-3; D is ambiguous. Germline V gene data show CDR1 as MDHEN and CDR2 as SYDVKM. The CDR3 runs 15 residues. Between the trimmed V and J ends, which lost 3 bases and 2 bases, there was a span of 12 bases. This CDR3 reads CASSFGGIPTDTQYF. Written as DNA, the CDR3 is TGTGCCAGCAGTTTCGGCGGAATCCCCACAGATACGCAGTATTTT. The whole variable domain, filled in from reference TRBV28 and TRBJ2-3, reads DVKVTQSSRYLVKRTGEKVFLECVQDMDHENMFWYRQDPGLGLRLIYFSYDVKMKEKGDIPEGYSVSREKKERFSLILESASTNQTSMYLCASSFGGIPTDTQYFGPGTRLTVL.

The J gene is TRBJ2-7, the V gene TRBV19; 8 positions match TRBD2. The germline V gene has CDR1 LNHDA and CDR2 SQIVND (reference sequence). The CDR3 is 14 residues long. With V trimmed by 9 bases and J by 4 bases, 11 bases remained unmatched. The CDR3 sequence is CASSDSGRGYEQYF. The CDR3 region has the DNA TGTGCCAGCAGTGACAGCGGGAGAGGGTACGAGCAGTACTTC.

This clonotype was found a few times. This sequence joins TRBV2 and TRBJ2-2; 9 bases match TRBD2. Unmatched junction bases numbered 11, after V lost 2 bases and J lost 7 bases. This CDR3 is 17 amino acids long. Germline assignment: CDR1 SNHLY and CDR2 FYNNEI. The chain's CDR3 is CASSEHVAGGPIGELFF. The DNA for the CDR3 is TGTGCCAGCAGTGAACATGTGGCGGGAGGGCCTATCGGGGAGCTGTTTTTT.

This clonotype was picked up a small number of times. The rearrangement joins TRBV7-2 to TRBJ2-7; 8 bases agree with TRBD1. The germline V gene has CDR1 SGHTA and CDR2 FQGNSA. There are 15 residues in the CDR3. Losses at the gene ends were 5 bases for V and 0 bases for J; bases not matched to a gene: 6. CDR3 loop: CASSQRTGYSYEQYF. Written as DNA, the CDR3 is TGTGCCAGCAGCCAGAGGACAGGGTACTCCTACGAGCAGTACTTC.

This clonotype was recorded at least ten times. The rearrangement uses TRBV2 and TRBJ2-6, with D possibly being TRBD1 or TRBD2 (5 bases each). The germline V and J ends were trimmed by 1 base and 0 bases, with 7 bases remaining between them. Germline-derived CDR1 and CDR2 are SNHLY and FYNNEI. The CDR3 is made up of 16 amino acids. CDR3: CASSEGGTSGANVLTF. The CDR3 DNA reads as TGTGCCAGCAGTGAAGGTGGGACCTCTGGGGCCAACGTCCTGACTTTC.

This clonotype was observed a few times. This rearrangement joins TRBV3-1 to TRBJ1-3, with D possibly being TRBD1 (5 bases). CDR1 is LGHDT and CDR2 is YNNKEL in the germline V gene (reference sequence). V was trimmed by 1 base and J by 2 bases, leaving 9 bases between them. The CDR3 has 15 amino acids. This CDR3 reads CASSQGGATGNTIYF. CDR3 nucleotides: TGTGCCAGCAGCCAAGGAGGGGCTACTGGAAACACCATATATTTT.

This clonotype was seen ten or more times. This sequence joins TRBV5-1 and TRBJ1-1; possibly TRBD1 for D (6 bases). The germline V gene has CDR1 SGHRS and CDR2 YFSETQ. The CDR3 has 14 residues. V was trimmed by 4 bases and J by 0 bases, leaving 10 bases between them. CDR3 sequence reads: CASSQQGVNTEAFF. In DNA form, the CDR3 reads TGCGCCAGCAGCCAACAGGGCGTGAACACTGAAGCTTTCTTT.

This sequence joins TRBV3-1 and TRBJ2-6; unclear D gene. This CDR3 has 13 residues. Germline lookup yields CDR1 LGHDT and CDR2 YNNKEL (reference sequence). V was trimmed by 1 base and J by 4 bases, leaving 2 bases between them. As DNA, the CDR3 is TGTGCCAGCAGCCAAGGAGGGGCCAACGTCCTGACTTTC. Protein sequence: CASSQGGANVLTF. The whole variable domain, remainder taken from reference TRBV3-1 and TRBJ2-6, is DTAVSQTPKYLVTQMGNDKSIKCEQNLGHDTMYWYKQDSKKFLKIMFSYNNKELIINETVPNRFSPKSPDKAHLNLHINSLELGDSAVYFCASSQGGANVLTFGAGSRLTVL.